The next 13 T cell receptor beta chains were all read from a single sample in a study of T cell responses to AZD1222 COVID-19 vaccine (dated by TCRdb to the early 2020s). To prepare the library, the immunoSEQ multiplex PCR assay was applied. The source is immuneACCESS, and TCRdb retained only in-frame sequences with V and J called. Part of the clones is not carried over; for the studies checked, unresolved V genes explain less than half of this, and the remainder is unexplained. This sample is represented by nearly 110,000 clones; 80% to 95% of them were singletons. The ten largest clones represent roughly 8% of the sample. The time point label here, explained by the study, means: about 28 days (+/-7) after the second vaccine dose. This specimen consisted of peripheral blood, obtained 28 days after the second AZD1222 dose. These receptors originate from an adult who received the AZD1222 COVID-19 vaccine.

This chain links TRBV27 with TRBJ1-2; D uncertain. V was cut by 5 bases and J by 1 base, with 11 bases left in between. The CDR3 is made up of 14 amino acids. CDR1 and CDR2 from the germline V gene are MNHEY and SMNVEV (reference sequence). CDR3 residues: CASSLRTDNYGYTF. CDR3 in DNA: TGTGCCAGCAGTCTAAGGACCGATAACTATGGCTACACCTTC.

The rearrangement joins TRBV7-9 to TRBJ1-2; TRBD1 matches at 10 bases. Germline assignment: CDR1 SEHNR and CDR2 FQNEAQ (reference sequence). The CDR3 is 16 residues long. V was clipped by 4 bases and J by 4 bases; unmatched bases: 9. The DNA of the CDR3 is TGTGCCAGCAGCTCCAAGACAGGGGGCGTTTCCTATGGCTACACCTTC. This encodes CASSSKTGGVSYGYTF.

This rearrangement joins TRBV5-5 to TRBJ2-5, with D unclear. CDR1 is SGHKS, CDR2 YYEKEE, per germline (reference sequence). The CDR3 has 13 residues. V was cut by 4 bases and J by 4 bases, with 11 bases left in between. CDR3 in amino acids: CASSIDPLETQYF. CDR3 DNA sequence: TGTGCCAGCAGCATTGACCCATTAGAGACCCAGTACTTC.

This sequence joins TRBV19 and TRBJ1-2; D might be TRBD1 (6 bases). V was trimmed by 3 bases and J by 0 bases, leaving 8 bases between them. Germline V gene data show CDR1 as LNHDA and CDR2 as SQIVND (reference sequence). The CDR3 runs to 14 residues. Here the CDR3 DNA reads TGTGCCAGTAGTATTCAGGGGTCTAACTATGGCTACACCTTC. Amino acid sequence: CASSIQGSNYGYTF. Looking up the rest from reference TRBV19 and TRBJ1-2 gives the full variable domain: DGGITQSPKYLFRKEGQNVTLSCEQNLNHDAMYWYRQDPGQGLRLIYYSQIVNDFQKGDIAEGYSVSREKKESFPLTVTSAQKNPTAFYLCASSIQGSNYGYTFGSGTRLTVV.

This clone appeared a single time. This chain joins TRBV7-9 and TRBJ2-7, with D possibly being TRBD2 (6 bases). Trimming shortened V by 2 bases and J by 5 bases, and 13 bases separated the two germline ends. The CDR3 runs to 14 residues. Germline values: CDR1 SEHNR, CDR2 FQNEAQ (reference sequence). The CDR3 DNA reads TGTGCCAGCAGCTTAACCCGGGGGATCCACGAGCAGTACTTC. Translating gives CASSLTRGIHEQYF.

The chain combines TRBV4-3 with TRBJ2-7; 8 bases map to TRBD2. The V and J ends lost 0 bases and 3 bases, in that order; junction bases with no gene match: 7. CDR3 length equals 16 residues. Germline V gene lookup returns CDR1 LGHNA and CDR2 YSLEER. CDR3 bases: TGCGCCAGCAGCCAAGATCCGCGGGGGGACTACTACGAGCAGTACTTC. Amino acid sequence: CASSQDPRGDYYEQYF.

The V gene is TRBV18, the J gene TRBJ1-3; D call uncertain. Deletions cut 3 bases from V and 0 bases from J, with 12 bases between. The V gene's germline CDR1 is KGHSH and CDR2 LQKENI. The CDR3 has 16 residues. CDR3 residues: CASSPSDLSSGNTIYF. CDR3 nucleotide sequence: TGTGCCAGCTCACCTTCGGACTTGAGCTCTGGAAACACCATATATTTT.

This chain connects TRBV7-3 to TRBJ2-1; 7 bases agree with TRBD2. In germline, CDR1 is SGHTA, CDR2 FQGTGA. V trimming: 2 bases; J trimming: 4 bases; junction bases outside the gene matches: 2. The CDR3 has 14 residues. The CDR3 is CASSLPGLYNEQFF. The CDR3 region has the DNA TGTGCCAGCAGCTTACCGGGACTATACAATGAGCAGTTCTTC.

The V and J genes are TRBV11-2 and TRBJ2-4, with D perhaps TRBD2 (5 bases). The CDR3 is made up of 14 amino acids. The germline gives CDR1 SGHAT, CDR2 FQNNGV. V dropped 4 bases and J dropped 12 bases, with 19 bases sitting between them. CDR3 coding DNA: TGTGCCAGCAGCTCGCCCACTAGGAGGACGGGTCAGTACTTC. This sequence encodes CASSSPTRRTGQYF.

The chain joins TRBV11-1 to TRBJ2-5; the D gene could be TRBD1 or TRBD2 (5 bases each). The CDR3 length is 14 residues. Between the trimmed V and J ends, which lost 8 bases and 0 bases, there was a span of 13 bases. Looked up from germline, CDR1 is SGHAT and CDR2 is FQDESV (reference sequence). This CDR3 reads CASGDGRDQETQYF. In DNA form, the CDR3 reads TGTGCCAGCGGGGACGGCAGGGACCAAGAGACCCAGTACTTC.

The chain combines TRBV27 with TRBJ1-6, with D unclear. The germline V gene encodes CDR1 MNHEY and CDR2 SMNVEV (reference sequence). V lost 5 bases, J lost 9 bases, and 11 bases lay in between. This CDR3 region has 13 residues. The CDR3 loop is CASSPARGSPLHF. The CDR3 DNA sequence: TGTGCCAGCAGTCCCGCCCGAGGTTCACCCCTCCACTTT.

The J gene is TRBJ2-6, the V gene TRBV7-9, with 7 positions matching TRBD2. The CDR3 loop spans 17 amino acids. The trim removed 1 base at V and 4 bases at J, leaving 7 bases unmatched. Germline V gene lookup returns CDR1 SEHNR and CDR2 FQNEAQ (reference sequence). CDR3 loop: CASSLDFGGLGANVLTF. In DNA form, the CDR3 reads TGTGCCAGCAGCTTAGATTTCGGGGGGTTAGGGGCCAACGTCCTGACTTTC.

J is TRBJ2-3 and V is TRBV19; weak D call: TRBD2 (5 bases). This CDR3 is built from 12 residues. Germline assignment: CDR1 LNHDA and CDR2 SQIVND (reference sequence). V was trimmed by 10 bases and J by 9 bases, leaving 17 bases between them. As DNA, the CDR3 is TGTGCCACCGGAGGAGGTACCCGCACGCAGTATTTT. Protein product: CATGGGTRTQYF.